This entry features one T cell receptor (beta chain) sequence. These data belong to a study of response to subunit inactivated influenza vaccine. From the RT-PCR reads, TCRdb called clonotypes with MiXCR, one entry per CDR3 protein. Of over 150,000 distinct CDR3 sequences in the sample, about 10% were seen once. The CDR3 has 13 residues. The V segment lost 4 bases and the J segment 6 bases; nucleotides outside the gene matches: 4. Germline V lookup: CDR1 SEHNR, CDR2 FQNEAQ (reference sequence). The source is a man aged 45 to 70 who received an inactivated influenza vaccine. V usage is TRBV7-9 and J usage is TRBJ2-3, with 7 positions matching TRBD1. The source material was CD8+ T cells sorted from PBMCs, sampled around 2 years after vaccination. The chain's CDR3 is CASSSGTADTQYF. The CDR3 DNA is TGTGCCAGCAGCTCCGGGACAGCTGATACGCAGTATTTT.